This TCR beta chain was captured in a study of long-term antiretroviral therapy in people with HIV. The study, taken as a whole, reports: With ART, diversity went up but was still lower than in transplant donor controls.

With 5 bases removed from V and 2 bases from J, the gap between germline ends came to 14 bases. Germline CDR1 reads LNHDA; CDR2 reads SQIVND (reference sequence). The CDR3 loop spans 15 amino acids. Worth noting for this clone: Its antigen remains unknown.

An immunoSEQ assay, version v3.0, was performed at survey level. Sequencing used immunoSEQ multiplex PCR; TCRdb keeps in-frame clones, though not all of them. The sample has under 25,000 clones, around 76% seen once. This receptor was taken from a woman aged 35 to 49 with HIV. The sample here was unsorted PBMCs, taken 0.5 years after starting antiretroviral therapy. The V gene is TRBV19, the J gene TRBJ2-3; D might be TRBD1 or TRBD2, each matching 5 bases. CDR3 in amino acids: CASSVGTGPTDTQYF. The CDR3 DNA reads as TGTGCCAGTAGTGTTGGGACGGGTCCCACAGATACGCAGTATTTT.